Below, 14 T cell receptor beta chains from the same sample are listed, as sequenced in a study of T cell changes during pregnancy in multiple sclerosis. Clones were sequenced by immunoSEQ multiplex PCR, and TCRdb holds only the in-frame ones, with some missing. There are approximately 58,000 clones in the sample; approximately 92% occur only once, and around 0.16% lies in the top ten. Sample: CD4+ T cells from peripheral blood mononuclear cells, taken after pregnancy. These receptor sequences come from a female donor in good health, enrolled as a control in a pregnancy study.

V usage is TRBV11-1 and J usage is TRBJ1-2; 8 bases are a match to TRBD1. This CDR3 has 14 amino acids. Germline V gene lookup returns CDR1 SGHAT and CDR2 FQDESV (reference sequence). The J segment lost 8 bases and the V segment lost 5 bases, leaving 10 bases of the junction unmatched. The CDR3 loop reads CASSPRRGRDGYTF. CDR3 in DNA: TGTGCCAGCAGCCCGCGCAGGGGGCGCGACGGCTACACCTTC.

CDR3 in amino acids: CAISDGLAYTDTQYF. The CDR3 coding sequence is TGTGCCATCAGTGACGGACTAGCGTACACAGATACGCAGTATTTT. The chain is built from TRBV10-3 and TRBJ2-3; 9 nucleotides agree with TRBD2. Trimming cost V 3 bases and J 2 bases; bases outside gene matches: 3. The CDR3 contains 15 residues. From germline, CDR1 is ENHRY and CDR2 SYGVKD.

The CDR3 reads CASSPSSGGEQFF. The CDR3 DNA sequence: TGTGCCAGCTCACCCTCTAGCGGGGGGGAGCAGTTCTTC. The chain uses TRBV18 and TRBJ2-1; 11 nucleotides align to TRBD2. The CDR3 is 13 amino acids. The V segment lost 3 bases and the J segment 10 bases; nucleotides outside the gene matches: 2. Germline lookup yields CDR1 KGHSH and CDR2 LQKENI.

This clone was detected only once. The chain carries TRBV4-3 and TRBJ1-2; 8 bases fit TRBD1. Unmatched junction bases numbered 8, after V lost 4 bases and J lost 7 bases. The CDR3 extends over 14 amino acids. Germline V gene data show CDR1 as LGHNA and CDR2 as YSLEER. This chain's CDR3 is CASSPQGGSVGYTF. The CDR3 region has the DNA TGCGCCAGCAGCCCACAGGGGGGTTCGGTTGGCTACACCTTC.

The CDR3 DNA reads as TGTGCCCGATTAGGGCCTAGGGGCGGGGAGCTGTTTTTT. Translation: CARLGPRGGELFF. The chain carries TRBV30 and TRBJ2-2; possibly TRBD1 for D (5 bases). This CDR3 region has 13 residues. Germline CDR1 GTSNPN, CDR2 SVGIG (reference sequence). Between the trimmed V and J ends, which lost 8 bases and 7 bases, there was a span of 17 bases.

This clone was observed a few times. The rearrangement links TRBV6-6 to TRBJ1-5; possibly TRBD1 for D (5 bases). This CDR3 is built from 14 residues. Trimming stripped 2 bases from V and 3 bases from J, with 8 bases between. Germline lookup yields CDR1 MNHNY and CDR2 SVGAGI (reference sequence). The CDR3 here is CASSYPGNNQPQHF. The CDR3 nucleotides read TGTGCCAGCAGTTACCCAGGGAACAATCAGCCCCAGCATTTT.

The chain carries TRBV5-1 and TRBJ2-2, with 11 positions matching TRBD1. The V gene end was trimmed by 6 bases and the J gene end by 7 bases; junction bases not matched to a gene: 8. This CDR3 contains 15 residues. From germline, CDR1 is SGHRS and CDR2 YFSETQ. CDR3 loop: CASTPRTGGGGELFF. The CDR3, as DNA: TGCGCCAGCACTCCTCGGACAGGGGGCGGCGGGGAGCTGTTTTTT.

This chain joins TRBV28 and TRBJ1-3; TRBD1 matches 7 bases. This CDR3 is built from 17 residues. After removal of 6 bases from V and 0 bases from J, the junction contained 11 bases not matched to a gene. From germline, CDR1 is MDHEN and CDR2 SYDVKM. The CDR3 reads CASRGRMGQLSGNTIYF. DNA for the CDR3: TGTGCCAGCAGAGGGCGGATGGGACAGCTCTCTGGAAACACCATATATTTT. The entire variable domain, with the rest obtained from reference TRBV28 and TRBJ1-3, is as follows: DVKVTQSSRYLVKRTGEKVFLECVQDMDHENMFWYRQDPGLGLRLIYFSYDVKMKEKGDIPEGYSVSREKKERFSLILESASTNQTSMYLCASRGRMGQLSGNTIYFGEGSWLTVV.

Of note for this clone: Its ends do not fully match the called genes, so a read error is possible. J is TRBJ1-1 and V is TRBV7-6; 7 positions agree with TRBD1. The CDR3 is 15 amino acids. The V gene's germline CDR1 is SGHVS and CDR2 FNYEAQ. CDR3: CASSLAWGQNAEAFF. CDR3 DNA: TGTGCCAGCAGCTTAGCGTGGGGACAGAACGCTGAAGCTTTCTTT. The whole variable domain, filled in from reference TRBV7-6 and TRBJ1-1, reads GAGVSQSPRYKVTKRGQDVALRCDPISGHVSLYWYRQALGQGPEFLTYFNYEAQQDKSGLPNDRFSAERPEGSISTLTIQRTEQRDSAMYRCASSLAWGQNAEAFFGQGTRLTVV.

The chain combines TRBV6-5 with TRBJ2-2; no firm D call. Germline lookup yields CDR1 MNHEY and CDR2 SVGAGI. The CDR3 has 15 residues. V lost 3 bases, J lost 0 bases, and 8 bases lay in between. The CDR3 region has the DNA TGTGCCAGCAGTTATACTAATACGAACACCGGGGAGCTGTTTTTT. As protein: CASSYTNTNTGELFF.

J is TRBJ2-7 and V is TRBV19; the match to TRBD1 covers 7 bases. CDR1 and CDR2 (germline): LNHDA, SQIVND (reference sequence). With V trimmed by 6 bases and J by 4 bases, 9 bases remained unmatched. There are 14 residues in the CDR3. CDR3 in amino acids: CASSRRGQTYEQYF. CDR3 coding DNA: TGTGCCAGTAGCCGCCGGGGACAGACTTACGAGCAGTACTTC.

The chain is built from TRBV2 and TRBJ2-7, with 9 nucleotides matching TRBD2. The germline V gene encodes CDR1 SNHLY and CDR2 FYNNEI. Germline trimming cut 8 bases from V and 6 bases from J; bases unmatched to any gene: 11. This CDR3 region has 14 residues. The CDR3 DNA reads as TGTGCCAGCCTCCGAGCTAGCGGGGCTTGCGAGCAGTACTTC. This encodes CASLRASGACEQYF.

The V gene is TRBV28, the J gene TRBJ1-2; D gene unclear. Germline-derived CDR1 and CDR2 are MDHEN and SYDVKM. This CDR3 is built from 11 residues. The V end lost 7 bases, the J end lost 6 bases, and 9 bases lay between the germline ends. The CDR3 DNA sequence: TGTGCCAGCACCGACCTAGATGGCTACACCTTC. Encoded protein: CASTDLDGYTF.

The genes are TRBV11-3 and TRBJ2-7; 9 positions match TRBD1. V shed 3 bases and J 2 bases; nucleotides not matched to a gene: 5. The CDR3 consists of 15 residues. Germline CDR1 SGHNT, CDR2 YENEEA. DNA of the CDR3: TGTGCCAGCAGCTTCCGGACAGGGGCGACCTACGAGCAGTACTTC. Its protein is CASSFRTGATYEQYF.